Sequencing of this TCR beta chain was carried out in a study of tumor-infiltrating lymphocytes in primary liver carcinoma. Whole-study context: All patients, whether men or women, fell within 30 to 69 years of age.

The investigators made TCR beta cDNA from 400 to 500 ng total RNA, using a constant-region primer. Slightly modified ARM-PCR, run as three nested multiplex PCR rounds, produced the TCR beta libraries. MiXCR was run by TCRdb on the multiplex PCR reads, yielding one entry per CDR3 protein. The sample has roughly 100,000 distinct CDR3 sequences, roughly 80% seen once. The study's findings and limits: Representation across all five tumor regions was limited to only about 8-25% of top clones.

This clonotype has at least ten counts. Its antigen is currently unknown. Co-extraction yielded RNA and DNA from roughly 20-30 mg of unsorted bulk tissue. The sampling covered five separate regions of each tumor. All of the tumor samples contained over 75% viable tumor cells. The TCR originated in a middle-aged man with primary liver carcinoma and hepatitis B virus infection. The material sequenced was liver tumor tissue from sampling region 3. Documented subset: tumor region T3, left-lateral pole.

This chain's CDR3 is CSVGEMAKNTQYF. CDR3 nucleotide sequence: TGCAGCGTTGGGGAAATGGCTAAGAATACGCAGTATTTT. The chain is built from TRBV29-1 and TRBJ2-3; D is unclear. Trimming pared 4 bases from V and 7 bases from J, leaving 15 bases between. CDR3 length: 13 residues. Germline assignment: CDR1 SQVTM and CDR2 ANQGSEA.